These T cell receptor beta chains were read from a single sample in a study of blood T cell repertoires in COVID-19. The data were produced by immunoSEQ multiplex PCR, yet TCRdb's version contains in-frame clones alone and is incomplete. The data show about 250,000 clones, around 90% seen once. Sequencing was carried out using peripheral blood. The source is a man aged 18 to 30 with active or convalescent COVID-19. CDR3s include the opening cysteine and the closing phenylalanine or tryptophan.

J,V,CDR3
TRBJ2-7,TRBV9,CASSPQGGPSYEQYF
TRBJ2-5,TRBV11-3,CASSLGTDGTQYF
TRBJ1-1,TRBV18,CASSQNSIMNTEAFF
TRBJ1-6,TRBV18,CASSGQYNSPLHF
TRBJ1-1,TRBV6-5,CASSLRGRNTEAFF
TRBJ2-7,TRBV2,CASWRTGGDEQYF
TRBJ1-6,TRBV19,CASRPGGSYNSPLHF
TRBJ2-3,TRBV29-1,CSVGAKSTDTQYF
TRBJ2-1,TRBV3-1/TRBV3-2,CASSQVGGEQFF
TRBJ1-2,TRBV27,CASSPSGTGIRWYGYTF
TRBJ1-1,TRBV11-3,CASSLGVNTEAFF